Included here is one T cell receptor beta chain sequence, with context. The same CDR3 is also encoded by other DNA sequences in this sample. After removal of 0 bases from V and 3 bases from J, the junction contained 3 bases not matched to a gene. CDR1 and CDR2 (germline): SGHRS, YFSETQ. CDR3 size: 14 residues. This entry belongs to a study of regulatory T cells. All CD3G-deficient patients showed autoimmunity, more severe in two. Amplification used 52 TRBV primers and 13 TRBJ primers. Libraries were prepared by immunoSEQ multiplex PCR; TCRdb keeps only in-frame clonotypes and omits some of them. The sample lists tens of thousands of clones, over 85% seen once, with roughly 4% in the top ten.

The specimen was CD8+ T cells sorted from blood. V and J are TRBV5-1 and TRBJ2-7, with 7 bases matching TRBD2. This TCR was sampled from a child under 10 years old with CD3G deficiency. CDR3 nucleotides: TGCGCCAGCAGCTTGGAAGGGGAGGGCTACGAGCAGTACTTC. It codes for CASSLEGEGYEQYF.